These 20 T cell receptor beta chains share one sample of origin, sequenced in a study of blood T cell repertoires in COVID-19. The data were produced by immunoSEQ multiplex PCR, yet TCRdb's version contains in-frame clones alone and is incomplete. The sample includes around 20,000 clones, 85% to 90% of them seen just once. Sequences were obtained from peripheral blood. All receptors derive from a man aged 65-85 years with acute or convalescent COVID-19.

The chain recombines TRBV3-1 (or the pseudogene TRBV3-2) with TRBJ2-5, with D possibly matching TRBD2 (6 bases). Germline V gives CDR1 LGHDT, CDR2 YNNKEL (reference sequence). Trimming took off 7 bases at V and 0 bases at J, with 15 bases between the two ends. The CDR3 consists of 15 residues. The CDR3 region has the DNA TGTGCCAGCAACCCTAGGAGGGTCTACCAAGAGACCCAGTACTTC. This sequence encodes CASNPRRVYQETQYF.

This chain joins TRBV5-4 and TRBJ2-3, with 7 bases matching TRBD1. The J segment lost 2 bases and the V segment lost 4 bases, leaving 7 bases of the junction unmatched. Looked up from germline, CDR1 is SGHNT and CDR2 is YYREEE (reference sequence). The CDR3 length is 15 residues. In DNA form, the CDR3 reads TGTGCCAGCAGCAGAAGGGACAGTTACACAGATACGCAGTATTTT. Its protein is CASSRRDSYTDTQYF.

In DNA form, the CDR3 reads TGTGCCAGCTCACCACCGCTAGCGGGCTCCTACGAGCAGTACTTC. Translated, it gives CASSPPLAGSYEQYF. This rearrangement joins TRBV18 to TRBJ2-7; 8 bases map to TRBD2. The length of the CDR3 is 15 residues. Germline V gives CDR1 KGHSH, CDR2 LQKENI. The J segment lost 0 bases and the V segment lost 0 bases, leaving 1 base of the junction unmatched.

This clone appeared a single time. The CDR3 here is CASSPGTGSSNGSPLHF. CDR3 nucleotide sequence: TGTGCCAGCTCACCGGGGACAGGGTCCTCCAATGGTTCACCCCTCCACTTT. The gene calls are TRBV18 and TRBJ1-6; 9 bases match TRBD1. The CDR3 spans 17 residues. J was trimmed by 9 bases and V by 3 bases; bases with no gene match: 12. In germline, CDR1 is KGHSH, CDR2 LQKENI.

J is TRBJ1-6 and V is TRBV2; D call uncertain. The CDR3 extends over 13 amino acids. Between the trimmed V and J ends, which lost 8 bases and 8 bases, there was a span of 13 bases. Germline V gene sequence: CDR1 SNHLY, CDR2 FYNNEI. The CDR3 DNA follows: TGTGCCAGCGGGCCCCAGTCGGATTCACCCCTCCACTTT. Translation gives CASGPQSDSPLHF.

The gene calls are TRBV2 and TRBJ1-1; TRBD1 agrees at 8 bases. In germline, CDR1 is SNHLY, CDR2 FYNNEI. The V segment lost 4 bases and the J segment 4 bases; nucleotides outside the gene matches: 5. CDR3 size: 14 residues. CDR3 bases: TGTGCCAGCAGTGTGACAGGGGATCTCACTGAAGCTTTCTTT. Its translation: CASSVTGDLTEAFF.

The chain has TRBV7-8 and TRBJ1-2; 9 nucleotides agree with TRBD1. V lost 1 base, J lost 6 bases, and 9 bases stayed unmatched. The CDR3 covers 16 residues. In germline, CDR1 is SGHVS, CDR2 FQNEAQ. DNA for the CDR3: TGTGCCAGCAGCTTAGGCCGGGACAGGGTGGACGATGGCTACACCTTC. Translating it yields CASSLGRDRVDDGYTF.

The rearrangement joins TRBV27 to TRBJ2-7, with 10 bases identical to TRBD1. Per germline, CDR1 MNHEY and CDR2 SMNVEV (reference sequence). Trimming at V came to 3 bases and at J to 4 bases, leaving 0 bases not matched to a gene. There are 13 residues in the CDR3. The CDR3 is CASSLDRGYEQYF. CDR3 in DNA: TGTGCCAGCAGTTTGGACAGGGGGTACGAGCAGTACTTC.

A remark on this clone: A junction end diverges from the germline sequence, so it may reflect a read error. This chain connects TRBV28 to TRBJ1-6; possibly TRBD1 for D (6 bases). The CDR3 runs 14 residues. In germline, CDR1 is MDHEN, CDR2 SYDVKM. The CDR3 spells CASSRTEVGAPHHF. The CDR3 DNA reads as TGTGCCAGCAGTAGGACAGAGGTTGGGGCACCCCACCACTTT. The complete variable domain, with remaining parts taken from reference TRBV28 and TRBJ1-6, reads DVKVTQSSRYLVKRTGEKVFLECVQDMDHENMFWYRQDPGLGLRLIYFSYDVKMKEKGDIPEGYSVSREKKERFSLILESASTNQTSMYLCASSRTEVGAPHHFGNGTRLTVT.

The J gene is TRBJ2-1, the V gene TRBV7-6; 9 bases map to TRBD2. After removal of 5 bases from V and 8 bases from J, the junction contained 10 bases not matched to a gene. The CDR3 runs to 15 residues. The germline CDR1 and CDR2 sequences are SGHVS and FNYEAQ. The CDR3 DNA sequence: TGTGCCAGCAGCGGAGGGACTAGCCCTACCTATGAGCAGTTCTTC. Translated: CASSGGTSPTYEQFF.

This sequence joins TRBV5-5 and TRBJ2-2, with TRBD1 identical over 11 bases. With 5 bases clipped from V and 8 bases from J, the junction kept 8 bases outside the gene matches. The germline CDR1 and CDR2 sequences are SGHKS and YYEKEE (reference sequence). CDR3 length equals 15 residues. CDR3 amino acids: CASRQGQGASGELFF. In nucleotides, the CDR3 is TGTGCCAGCAGGCAAGGACAGGGGGCGTCGGGGGAGCTGTTTTTT.

The DNA for the CDR3 is TGTGCCAGCAGCGCAGGGACTAGCGCGGATACGCAGTATTTT. Amino acids: CASSAGTSADTQYF. V usage is TRBV7-3 and J usage is TRBJ2-3; 10 bases fit TRBD2. Losses at the gene ends were 5 bases for V and 6 bases for J; bases not matched to a gene: 5. Germline values: CDR1 SGHTA, CDR2 FQGTGA. This CDR3 has 14 amino acids.

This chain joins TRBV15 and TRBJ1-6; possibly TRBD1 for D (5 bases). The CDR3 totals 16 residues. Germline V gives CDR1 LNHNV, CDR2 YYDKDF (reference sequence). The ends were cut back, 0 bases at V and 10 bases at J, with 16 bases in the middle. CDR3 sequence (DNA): TGTGCCACCAGCAGAGAGGCCGCAACAGCAGGGTCACCCCTCCACTTT. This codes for CATSREAATAGSPLHF.

CDR3 coding DNA: TGTGCCAGCAGCCCGAGGGGATTTGCGGGGAAAGGAAACACCATATATTTT. Translating it yields CASSPRGFAGKGNTIYF. This chain links TRBV9 with TRBJ1-3; TRBD1 is a possible D gene (5 bases). From germline, CDR1 is SGDLS and CDR2 YYNGEE. The CDR3 contains 17 residues. Trimming stripped 4 bases from V and 4 bases from J, with 21 bases between.

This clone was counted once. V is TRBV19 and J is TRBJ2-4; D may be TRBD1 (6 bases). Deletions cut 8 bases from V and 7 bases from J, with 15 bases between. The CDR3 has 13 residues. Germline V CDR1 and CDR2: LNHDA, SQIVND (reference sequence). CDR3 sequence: CASGGQLQNIQYF. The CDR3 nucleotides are TGTGCCAGTGGAGGACAGTTACAGAACATTCAGTACTTC.

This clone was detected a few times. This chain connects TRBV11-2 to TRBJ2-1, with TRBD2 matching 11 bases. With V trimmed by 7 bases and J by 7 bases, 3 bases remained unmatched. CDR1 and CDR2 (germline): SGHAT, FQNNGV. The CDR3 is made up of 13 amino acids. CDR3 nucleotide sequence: TGTGCCAGCACGTTAGCGGGGGGGAATGAGCAGTTCTTC. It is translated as CASTLAGGNEQFF.

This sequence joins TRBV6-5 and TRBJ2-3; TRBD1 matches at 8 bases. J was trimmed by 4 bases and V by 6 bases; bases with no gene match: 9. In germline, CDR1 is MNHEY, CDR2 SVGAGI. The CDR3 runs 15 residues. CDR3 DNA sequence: TGTGCCAGCAGCCTCCAGGGGGCTGGGGCAGATACGCAGTATTTT. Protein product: CASSLQGAGADTQYF.

The CDR3 loop reads CASSLARGGRSEQYF. The CDR3 nucleotides are TGTGCCAGCAGCTTAGCGCGGGGCGGGAGGTCGGAGCAGTACTTC. V gene TRBV7-2 combines with J gene TRBJ2-7; 8 bases line up with TRBD2. The CDR3 totals 15 residues. The germline V gene encodes CDR1 SGHTA and CDR2 FQGNSA. The J segment lost 7 bases and the V segment lost 0 bases, leaving 8 bases of the junction unmatched.

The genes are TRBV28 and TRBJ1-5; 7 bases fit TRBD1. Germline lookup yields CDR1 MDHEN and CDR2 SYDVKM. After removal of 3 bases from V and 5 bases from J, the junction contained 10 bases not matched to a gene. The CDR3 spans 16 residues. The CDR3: CASSFTGDSSYQPQHF. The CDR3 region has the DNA TGTGCCAGCAGTTTTACAGGGGATTCGTCTTATCAGCCCCAGCATTTT.

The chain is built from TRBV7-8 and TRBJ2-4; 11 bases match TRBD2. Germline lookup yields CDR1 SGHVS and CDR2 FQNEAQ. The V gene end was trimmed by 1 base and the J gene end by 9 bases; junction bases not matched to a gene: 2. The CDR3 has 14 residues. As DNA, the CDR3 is TGTGCCAGCAGCTTAGGACTAGCGGGATCCATTCAGTACTTC. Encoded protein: CASSLGLAGSIQYF. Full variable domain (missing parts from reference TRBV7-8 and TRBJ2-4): GAGVSQSPRYKVAKRGQDVALRCDPISGHVSLFWYQQALGQGPEFLTYFQNEAQLDKSGLPSDRFFAERPEGSVSTLKIQRTQQEDSAVYLCASSLGLAGSIQYFGAGTRLSVL.